The 7 T cell receptor beta chains in this list originate from one sample, sequenced in a study of shared clonotypes between healthy human individuals. Using immunoSEQ multiplex PCR, the repertoire was profiled, and TCRdb retains in-frame clones only, with some absent. The sample yields hundreds of thousands of clones, around 73% seen once. Sequenced material: memory CD4+ T cells sorted from blood. Subset: CD45RA-negative fraction. The receptors come from a young woman in good health.

The CDR3 sequence is CASSRAGQGFDEQYF. The CDR3 nucleotides read TGCGCCAGCAGTCGCGCGGGACAGGGTTTCGACGAGCAGTACTTC. V gene TRBV5-1 combines with J gene TRBJ2-7; 9 nucleotides align to TRBD1. The CDR3 contains 15 residues. Germline assignment: CDR1 SGHRS and CDR2 YFSETQ. J gave up 5 bases and V 5 bases, and 11 bases lay outside the gene matches.

The V gene is TRBV19, the J gene TRBJ2-3; 11 bases align to TRBD2. With V trimmed by 6 bases and J by 2 bases, 7 bases remained unmatched. The CDR3 sequence is 16 residues long. CDR1 and CDR2 from the germline V gene are LNHDA and SQIVND (reference sequence). Here the CDR3 DNA reads TGTGCCAGTAGAGGAAGACTAGCGGGAAACACAGATACGCAGTATTTT. Translated, it gives CASRGRLAGNTDTQYF. Full variable domain (rest looked up from reference TRBV19 and TRBJ2-3): DGGITQSPKYLFRKEGQNVTLSCEQNLNHDAMYWYRQDPGQGLRLIYYSQIVNDFQKGDIAEGYSVSREKKESFPLTVTSAQKNPTAFYLCASRGRLAGNTDTQYFGPGTRLTVL.

Remarks on this clone: Other nucleotide sequences from this sample produce the same CDR3. CDR3 residues: CASSVGGDTQYF. For the CDR3, the DNA is TGTGCCAGCAGCGTAGGGGGAGATACGCAGTATTTT. The V gene is TRBV9, the J gene TRBJ2-3; no firm D call. The germline CDR1 and CDR2 sequences are SGDLS and YYNGEE. This CDR3 has 12 amino acids. V was cut by 0 bases and J by 5 bases, with 4 bases left in between.

This clone was picked up a small number of times. The gene calls are TRBV28 and TRBJ1-3; the D gene is possibly TRBD1 (5 bases). The germline V gene encodes CDR1 MDHEN and CDR2 SYDVKM. Trimming removed 7 bases at V and 1 base at J, with 14 bases between. The CDR3 extends over 15 amino acids. CDR3 amino acids: CASTRRDRSGNTIYF. For the CDR3, the DNA is TGTGCCAGCACCCGCAGGGACCGATCTGGAAACACCATATATTTT.

V gene TRBV28 combines with J gene TRBJ1-2, with D uncertain. The CDR3 consists of 12 residues. V was pared by 9 bases and J by 2 bases, with 10 bases between. The germline V gene encodes CDR1 MDHEN and CDR2 SYDVKM. The CDR3 region is CASTSDNYGYTF. Here the CDR3 DNA reads TGTGCCAGTACCAGCGACAACTATGGCTACACCTTC.

The rearrangement joins TRBV6-5 to TRBJ2-7; D is unresolved. The length of the CDR3 is 12 residues. V gave up 5 bases and J gave up 5 bases, with 10 bases separating them. Germline CDR1 is MNHEY and CDR2 is SVGAGI. The CDR3 sequence is CASSPRAHEQYF. CDR3 coding DNA: TGTGCCAGCAGTCCCCGGGCCCACGAGCAGTACTTC.

This chain links TRBV14 with TRBJ2-1; D is perhaps TRBD2 (6 bases). The CDR3 consists of 20 residues. The V end was cut by 0 bases, the J end by 5 bases, with 26 bases between. Germline loops: CDR1 SGHDN, CDR2 FVKESK. In nucleotides, the CDR3 is TGTGCCAGCAGCCAAGATCAGCCGCCGCCACTAGCAGTTACTCACAATGAGCAGTTCTTC. Its protein product is CASSQDQPPPLAVTHNEQFF.